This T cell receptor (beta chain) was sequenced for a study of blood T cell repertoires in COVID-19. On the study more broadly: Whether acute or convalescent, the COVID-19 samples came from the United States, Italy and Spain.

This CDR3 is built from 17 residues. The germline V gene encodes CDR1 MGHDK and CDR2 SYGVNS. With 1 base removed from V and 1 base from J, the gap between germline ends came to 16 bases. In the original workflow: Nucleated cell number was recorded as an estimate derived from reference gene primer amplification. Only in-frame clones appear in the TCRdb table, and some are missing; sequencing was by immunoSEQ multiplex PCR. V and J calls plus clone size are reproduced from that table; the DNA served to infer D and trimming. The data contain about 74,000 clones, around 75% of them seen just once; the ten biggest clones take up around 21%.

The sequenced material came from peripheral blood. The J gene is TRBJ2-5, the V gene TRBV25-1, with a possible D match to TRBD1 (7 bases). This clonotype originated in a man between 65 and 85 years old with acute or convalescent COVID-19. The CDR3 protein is CASSEWGDSTFQETQYF. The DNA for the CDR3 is TGTGCCAGCAGTGAATGGGGGGACAGTACTTTCCAAGAGACCCAGTACTTC.